These 11 T cell receptor beta chains share one sample of origin, sequenced in a study of blood T cell repertoires in COVID-19. The protocol was immunoSEQ multiplex PCR, while the TCRdb copy is restricted to in-frame clones and leaves out a portion. The table lists about 190,000 clones, almost 85% of them singletons. The sample comprised peripheral blood. The receptors were sampled from a woman between 70 and 85 years old with active or convalescent COVID-19.

The chain couples TRBV19 to TRBJ1-2; D gene ambiguous. The V end lost 6 bases, the J end lost 8 bases, and 19 bases lay between the germline ends. The CDR3 runs 14 residues. From germline, CDR1 is LNHDA and CDR2 SQIVND (reference sequence). The CDR3 spells CASRTGGSNEGYTF. In DNA form, the CDR3 reads TGTGCCAGTAGAACCGGCGGGTCGAACGAAGGCTACACCTTC.

This clone has only a few counts. The rearrangement uses TRBV15 and TRBJ2-3; 9 nucleotides agree with TRBD1. The V segment lost 2 bases and the J segment 2 bases; nucleotides outside the gene matches: 5. Germline assignment: CDR1 LNHNV and CDR2 YYDKDF (reference sequence). This CDR3 is 16 amino acids long. CDR3 protein: CATSRTGTGHTDTQYF. The CDR3 region has the DNA TGTGCCACCAGCAGAACCGGGACAGGGCACACAGATACGCAGTATTTT.

The CDR3 bases are TGCAGCGTTGGGACAGGGATGGGCACCGCTGGAAACACCATATATTTT. Translation gives CSVGTGMGTAGNTIYF. J is TRBJ1-3 and V is TRBV29-1; 8 positions agree with TRBD1. Germline V gene data show CDR1 as SQVTM and CDR2 as ANQGSEA. The length of the CDR3 is 16 residues. Germline trimming cut 4 bases from V and 2 bases from J; bases unmatched to any gene: 10.

This clone was seen a few times. The V and J genes are TRBV7-8 and TRBJ2-5, with TRBD2 matching 11 bases. The CDR3 runs 18 residues. The ends lost 3 bases at V and 3 bases at J; junction bases unmatched: 12. Germline V gene data show CDR1 as SGHVS and CDR2 as FQNEAQ. The CDR3 DNA sequence: TGTGCCAGCAGCTTGTTCGGATTAGCGGGAGGGGGGGAAGAGACCCAGTACTTC. Its protein is CASSLFGLAGGGEETQYF.

The CDR3: CASSANSPGIGNTIYF. CDR3 coding DNA: TGTGCCAGCAGCGCCAATTCGCCAGGGATCGGAAACACCATATATTTT. This chain joins TRBV9 and TRBJ1-3, with a possible D match to TRBD1 (5 bases). The germline V gene encodes CDR1 SGDLS and CDR2 YYNGEE. Deletions cut 3 bases from V and 4 bases from J, with 17 bases between. The CDR3 has 16 amino acids.

This chain joins TRBV19 and TRBJ2-1; 11 bases fit TRBD2. CDR1 LNHDA and CDR2 SQIVND come from the germline V gene (reference sequence). The CDR3 loop spans 14 amino acids. J gave up 8 bases and V 7 bases, and 7 bases lay outside the gene matches. The CDR3 sequence: CASIAGGLGYEQFF. DNA for the CDR3: TGTGCCAGTATAGCGGGAGGGCTCGGCTATGAGCAGTTCTTC.

This chain joins TRBV13 and TRBJ2-4, with a weak D call TRBD1 (6 bases). Germline-derived CDR1 and CDR2 are PRHDT and FYEKMQ (reference sequence). The CDR3 is 16 amino acids. The V and J ends lost 5 bases and 0 bases respectively, with 14 bases between them. The CDR3 sequence: CASSALEGGAKNIQYF. CDR3 nucleotide sequence: TGTGCCAGCAGCGCGTTGGAAGGGGGAGCCAAAAACATTCAGTACTTC.

CDR3 sequence reads: CASSLGGDSREQFF. The CDR3 coding sequence is TGTGCCAGCAGCTTAGGAGGGGACTCACGTGAGCAGTTCTTC. The chain recombines TRBV11-3 with TRBJ2-1, with D possibly matching TRBD2 (6 bases). CDR1 is SGHNT, CDR2 YENEEA, per germline. The CDR3 is 14 amino acids. Between the trimmed V and J ends, which lost 1 base and 9 bases, there was a span of 13 bases.

The CDR3, as DNA: TGTGCCAGCAGCTGGGGACTAGCGGGAGGTGAGCAGTTCTTC. As protein: CASSWGLAGGEQFF. The rearrangement joins TRBV6-6 to TRBJ2-1; 15 nucleotides line up with TRBD2. The trim removed 6 bases at V and 9 bases at J, leaving 3 bases unmatched. Germline V lookup: CDR1 MNHNY, CDR2 SVGAGI (reference sequence). The CDR3 contains 14 residues.

For the CDR3, the DNA is TGCGCCAGCAGCCACCTGATAACAGGGGGCCGGTTTGGAGCTTTCTTT. It encodes CASSHLITGGRFGAFF. The V and J genes are TRBV4-1 and TRBJ1-1, with TRBD1 matching 9 bases. The CDR3 is 16 residues long. The V segment lost 3 bases and the J segment 10 bases; nucleotides outside the gene matches: 15. From germline, CDR1 is MGHRA and CDR2 YSYEKL.

The rearrangement uses TRBV2 and TRBJ2-1; no reliable D call. The CDR3 has 15 residues. V lost 1 base and J lost 0, with 7 bases in between. Looked up from germline, CDR1 is SNHLY and CDR2 is FYNNEI. The CDR3 DNA reads TGTGCCAGCAGTGAAGGGCTCAACTCCTACAATGAGCAGTTCTTC. Protein: CASSEGLNSYNEQFF.